A selection of T cell receptor beta chains follows, all from one sample in a study of blood T cell repertoires in COVID-19. The method was immunoSEQ multiplex PCR; TCRdb's version includes in-frame clones alone and lacks a portion of them. Of about 200,000 clones detected, around nine tenths appear once; the ten largest clones hold roughly 6.2%. The sequenced sample consisted of peripheral blood. These receptors originate from a man between 60 and 75 years old who had recovered from COVID-19. The CDR3 runs from the conserved cysteine through the conserved F or W. The D gene is left open where the match is weak. Part of the rows lack a size; the others show once, few, many or a class for expanded clones.

.	TRBV5-5	.	TRBJ1-5	TGTGCCAGCAGTTTTGGACAGTCTATCATTCAGCCCCAGCATTTT	CASSFGQSIIQPQHF
.	TRBV11-2	TRBD2	TRBJ2-3	TGTGCCAGCAGCGGGGGGGGCACAGATACGCAGTATTTT	CASSGGGTDTQYF
many	TRBV19	.	TRBJ1-1	TGTGCCAGTAGTACCTTCCCAGGGCCCTTCGGAGCTTTCTTT	CASSTFPGPFGAFF
.	TRBV30	.	TRBJ2-7	TGTGCCTGGAGCCCCGCGGATAAAAACTACGAGCAGTACTTC	CAWSPADKNYEQYF
.	TRBV6-4	TRBD1	TRBJ1-2	TGTGCCAGCAGTCAACAGGGGGCTAGTGGCTACACCTTC	CASSQQGASGYTF
once	TRBV10-3	TRBD2	TRBJ2-1	TGTGCCATCAGGGTCGGGACTAGCTCCTCCTACAATGAGCAGTTCTTC	CAIRVGTSSSYNEQFF
.	TRBV5-5	TRBD2	TRBJ2-7	TGTGCCAGCAGCTTGGCGGGCGGGGGGCCCGCCTACGAGCAGTACTTC	CASSLAGGGPAYEQYF
.	TRBV5-1	TRBD1	TRBJ2-5	TGCGCCAGCAGCTCTGGACAGGGGGCGGAAAAAGAGACCCAGTACTTC	CASSSGQGAEKETQYF
.	TRBV10-3	TRBD2	TRBJ2-1	TGTGCCATCATGGCAGCGGGGGGGTTAGGTCGCAATGAGCAGTTCTTC	CAIMAAGGLGRNEQFF
.	TRBV2	TRBD2	TRBJ2-1	TGTGCCAGCAGACCCCTAGCGGGAGTTCTCAATGAGCAGTTCTTC	CASRPLAGVLNEQFF
.	TRBV6-5	TRBD1	TRBJ1-1	TGTGCCAGCTTGGGACAGCTGAACACTGAAGCTTTCTTT	CASLGQLNTEAFF